One and the same sample provided the 26 T cell receptor beta chains below, sequenced in a study of blood T cell repertoires in COVID-19. The table came from immunoSEQ multiplex PCR; TCRdb's copy has only in-frame clones and leaves some out. Of more than 95,000 clones in the sample, approximately 87% are singletons; the top ten hold roughly 15%. Sequenced input: peripheral blood. The receptor source for this set is a man aged 45-60 years with acute or convalescent COVID-19.

This clone has only a few counts. The chain recombines TRBV24-1 with TRBJ2-1, with TRBD2 identical over 7 bases. The CDR3 loop spans 16 amino acids. The germline V gene has CDR1 KGHDR and CDR2 SFDVKD. With V trimmed by 4 bases and J by 4 bases, 9 bases remained unmatched. The CDR3 DNA reads TGTGCCACCAGTGAAGCTCGAGCGGGATCTTACAATGAGCAGTTCTTC. Translation: CATSEARAGSYNEQFF.

V is TRBV7-2 and J is TRBJ1-1; 8 nucleotides agree with TRBD1. This CDR3 region has 14 residues. CDR1 is SGHTA and CDR2 is FQGNSA in the germline V gene. Trimming took 5 bases from V and 4 from J; bases not matched to a gene: 6. The CDR3 loop is CASSVHRGGTEAFF. In DNA form, the CDR3 reads TGTGCCAGCAGCGTCCACAGGGGGGGCACTGAAGCTTTCTTT.

This clone was observed a handful of times. This chain connects TRBV2 to TRBJ2-5, with 7 nucleotides matching TRBD1. This CDR3 comprises 15 residues. Germline CDR1 reads SNHLY; CDR2 reads FYNNEI. V lost 7 bases, J lost 5 bases, and 13 bases stayed unmatched. The CDR3 sequence is CASKGATAKWETQYF. CDR3 DNA sequence: TGTGCCAGCAAGGGGGCCACCGCTAAATGGGAGACCCAGTACTTC. The full variable domain, its missing parts supplied by reference TRBV2 and TRBJ2-5, is EPEVTQTPSHQVTQMGQEVILRCVPISNHLYFYWYRQILGQKVEFLVSFYNNEISEKSEIFDDQFSVERPDGSNFTLKIRSTKLEDSAMYFCASKGATAKWETQYFGPGTRLLVL.

The rearrangement joins TRBV2 to TRBJ1-5, with D unresolved. Germline loops: CDR1 SNHLY, CDR2 FYNNEI. The ends were cut back, 3 bases at V and 0 bases at J, with 3 bases in the middle. The CDR3 has 13 residues. The DNA of the CDR3 is TGTGCCAGCAGTGATTATAGCAATCAGCCCCAGCATTTT. Residues: CASSDYSNQPQHF.

The rearrangement links TRBV5-1 to TRBJ1-1; TRBD1 agrees at 8 bases. The CDR3 is made up of 14 amino acids. Germline V CDR1 and CDR2: SGHRS, YFSETQ. Trimming removed 2 bases from V and 4 bases from J; junction bases left unmatched: 4. The CDR3 DNA reads TGCGCCAGCAGCTTACAGGGGACAGGCACTGAAGCTTTCTTT. As protein: CASSLQGTGTEAFF.

This clone has a handful of counts. The genes are TRBV7-9 and TRBJ2-7, with 8 bases that match TRBD1. V shed 3 bases, J shed 5 bases, and the junction held 9 bases outside the gene matches. Germline V gene sequence: CDR1 SEHNR, CDR2 FQNEAQ (reference sequence). The CDR3 has 15 residues. The CDR3 loop reads CASSFGQGAGNEQYF. The CDR3 nucleotides are TGTGCCAGCAGCTTCGGGCAGGGGGCTGGGAACGAGCAGTACTTC.

The chain uses TRBV6-5 and TRBJ2-7; D unresolved. CDR3 size: 15 residues. Germline values: CDR1 MNHEY, CDR2 SVGAGI. Between the trimmed V and J ends, which lost 5 bases and 0 bases, there was a span of 14 bases. The DNA of the CDR3 is TGTGCCAGCAGTCCCTCCCCGGGTCTCTCCTACGAGCAGTACTTC. Amino acid sequence: CASSPSPGLSYEQYF.

To note about this clone: In the same sample, other DNA sequences code for this CDR3. J is TRBJ2-7 and V is TRBV15, with 7 bases identical to TRBD1. Trimming at V came to 1 base and at J to 3 bases, leaving 3 bases not matched to a gene. Germline V gene sequence: CDR1 LNHNV, CDR2 YYDKDF (reference sequence). The CDR3 extends over 14 amino acids. CDR3 region: CATSRGTGDYEQYF. DNA for the CDR3: TGTGCCACCAGCAGAGGGACAGGAGACTACGAGCAGTACTTC.

A single count supports this clone. V is TRBV11-2 and J is TRBJ2-2, with D perhaps matching TRBD2 (5 bases). Germline lookup yields CDR1 SGHAT and CDR2 FQNNGV. This CDR3 contains 15 residues. V lost 4 bases and J lost 2, with 11 bases in between. CDR3 coding DNA: TGTGCCAGCAGCTCCGGGATCCCCAACACCGGGGAGCTGTTTTTT. Its translation is CASSSGIPNTGELFF.

The chain recombines TRBV5-1 with TRBJ2-7, with 9 bases fitting TRBD2. This CDR3 region has 13 residues. The junction had 5 bases not matched to a gene; V was cut back by 5 bases and J by 5 bases. Germline lookup yields CDR1 SGHRS and CDR2 YFSETQ. The CDR3 sequence is CASRPSGTNEQYF. The CDR3 DNA sequence: TGCGCCAGCAGGCCTAGCGGGACTAACGAGCAGTACTTC. Based on the CDR3 plus reference TRBV5-1 and TRBJ2-7, the full variable domain is KAGVTQTPRYLIKTRGQQVTLSCSPISGHRSVSWYQQTPGQGLQFLFEYFSETQRNKGNFPGRFSGRQFSNSRSEMNVSTLELGDSALYLCASRPSGTNEQYFGPGTRLTVT.

This rearrangement joins TRBV9 to TRBJ2-1; 7 bases are shared with TRBD2. Germline V lookup: CDR1 SGDLS, CDR2 YYNGEE. The CDR3 is 12 amino acids. Trimming removed 7 bases from V and 7 bases from J; junction bases left unmatched: 5. The CDR3 DNA sequence: TGTGCCAGCGGCCTGGGGGGGAATGAGCAGTTCTTC. This codes for CASGLGGNEQFF.

The J gene is TRBJ2-6, the V gene TRBV7-9; TRBD1 agrees at 7 bases. This CDR3 has 17 residues. Germline CDR1 and CDR2: SEHNR and FQNEAQ (reference sequence). The trim removed 1 base at V and 0 bases at J, leaving 3 bases unmatched. In DNA form, the CDR3 reads TGTGCCAGCAGCTTAGACAGGGGCTACTCTGGGGCCAACGTCCTGACTTTC. Translating gives CASSLDRGYSGANVLTF.

This clone was observed once. The chain carries TRBV5-1 and TRBJ1-5, with D possibly being TRBD1 (5 bases). Trimming took off 1 base at V and 2 bases at J, with 10 bases between the two ends. Germline CDR1 SGHRS, CDR2 YFSETQ. CDR3 length equals 15 residues. The CDR3 spells CASSLRGDRNQPQHF. The CDR3 nucleotides are TGCGCCAGCAGCTTGCGGGGGGACCGCAATCAGCCCCAGCATTTT.

This chain connects TRBV11-3 to TRBJ2-1; 11 bases line up with TRBD2. V was pared by 1 base and J by 3 bases, with 8 bases of the junction left unmatched. Germline-derived CDR1 and CDR2 are SGHNT and YENEEA. The CDR3 consists of 18 residues. CDR3 DNA: TGTGCCAGCAGCTTAGGGGTCCTAGCGGGAGGACACTACAATGAGCAGTTCTTC. It codes for CASSLGVLAGGHYNEQFF.

The chain carries TRBV3-1 (or the pseudogene TRBV3-2) and TRBJ1-2; D is unclear. Germline-derived CDR1 and CDR2 are LGHDT and YNNKEL (reference sequence). The CDR3 has 12 amino acids. V was trimmed by 3 bases and J by 4 bases, leaving 6 bases between them. The CDR3 region is CASSQEGYGYTF. The DNA of the CDR3 is TGTGCCAGCAGCCAGGAGGGCTATGGCTACACCTTC.

CDR3 loop: CASISKLWGDLLKDTDTQYF. Written as DNA, the CDR3 is TGCGCCAGCATCTCAAAACTTTGGGGGGACCTCTTGAAAGACACAGATACGCAGTATTTT. V and J are TRBV23-1 and TRBJ2-3; weak D call: TRBD2 (6 bases). TRBV23-1 is annotated as an ORF whose role is uncertain. This CDR3 has 20 residues. Between the trimmed V and J ends, which lost 7 bases and 2 bases, there was a span of 31 bases.

This clone was counted once. The sample has other DNA sequences that encode this CDR3 too. CDR3: CASSLAGLAFSYEQYF. DNA for the CDR3: TGCGCCAGCAGCTTGGCCGGGCTAGCCTTCTCCTACGAGCAGTACTTC. The chain joins TRBV5-1 to TRBJ2-7; the D gene is possibly TRBD2 (5 bases). Germline lookup yields CDR1 SGHRS and CDR2 YFSETQ. V dropped 0 bases and J dropped 0 bases, with 13 bases sitting between them. The CDR3 runs 16 residues.

As DNA, the CDR3 is TGTGCCAGCAGCTTAGGTACTAGCGGGGAGACCCAGTACTTC. Encoded protein: CASSLGTSGETQYF. The V gene is TRBV7-2, the J gene TRBJ2-5, with TRBD2 matching 9 bases. CDR1 and CDR2 from the germline V gene are SGHTA and FQGNSA. V shed 1 base and J 5 bases; nucleotides not matched to a gene: 2. The CDR3 covers 14 residues.

The chain combines TRBV12-3 or TRBV12-4 with TRBJ2-7, with a possible D match to TRBD2 (5 bases). This CDR3 contains 11 residues. V was trimmed by 3 bases and J by 5 bases, leaving 5 bases between them. CDR3 nucleotides: TGTGCCAGCAGTTTCGGGGACGAGCAGTACTTC. As protein: CASSFGDEQYF.

The V and J genes are TRBV28 and TRBJ1-5; possible D gene TRBD1, 6 bases. This CDR3 has 16 residues. V lost 6 bases, J lost 9 bases, and 24 bases lay in between. In germline, CDR1 is MDHEN, CDR2 SYDVKM. CDR3 loop: CASSGGGRSSRLPQHF. CDR3 nucleotides: TGTGCCAGCAGCGGGGGGGGGCGCAGCTCGAGGTTGCCCCAGCATTTT.

The rearrangement joins TRBV24-1 to TRBJ2-5, with 9 bases lining up with TRBD1. Trimming took 5 bases from V and 1 from J; bases not matched to a gene: 7. CDR1 and CDR2 (germline): KGHDR, SFDVKD. The CDR3 totals 16 residues. The CDR3 sequence is CATSGPTGGRQETQYF. CDR3 in DNA: TGTGCCACCAGTGGCCCCACAGGGGGCCGCCAAGAGACCCAGTACTTC.

The chain joins TRBV5-1 to TRBJ2-4; tentatively, D is TRBD1 (5 bases). The CDR3 runs to 15 residues. Germline V gives CDR1 SGHRS, CDR2 YFSETQ. The V end was cut by 4 bases, the J end by 6 bases, with 17 bases between. In DNA, the CDR3 is TGCGCCAGCAGCGACTCCGGTAGGGGCGGAAACATTCAGTACTTC. It is translated as CASSDSGRGGNIQYF.

With regard to this clone: Possible read error: a much larger clone is one base away. The chain carries TRBV2 and TRBJ2-7; 10 nucleotides line up with TRBD1. CDR3 length: 13 residues. With 4 bases clipped from V and 4 bases from J, the junction kept 1 base outside the gene matches. From germline, CDR1 is SNHLY and CDR2 FYNNEI. For the CDR3, the DNA is TGTGCCAGCAGTGGGGACAGGGGTTACGAGCAGTACTTC. Translated: CASSGDRGYEQYF. Full variable domain (outside the CDR3, taken from reference TRBV2 and TRBJ2-7): EPEVTQTPSHQVTQMGQEVILRCVPISNHLYFYWYRQILGQKVEFLVSFYNNEISEKSEIFDDQFSVERPDGSNFTLKIRSTKLEDSAMYFCASSGDRGYEQYFGPGTRLTVT.

V and J are TRBV11-3 and TRBJ2-7, with 11 bases fitting TRBD2. The CDR3 has 15 amino acids. V trimming: 2 bases; J trimming: 3 bases; junction bases outside the gene matches: 3. Germline V gives CDR1 SGHNT, CDR2 YENEEA. CDR3 in DNA: TGTGCCAGCAGCTTAATGGGACTAGCGGACTACGAGCAGTACTTC. Amino acid sequence: CASSLMGLADYEQYF.

Of note for this clone: This may be a read error, as it is one base from a much larger clone. The V and J genes are TRBV5-6 and TRBJ1-2; D gene ambiguous. This CDR3 is 12 amino acids long. CDR1 and CDR2 (germline): SGHDT, YYEEEE. The CDR3 spells CTSSERGYGYTF. Here the CDR3 DNA reads TGTACCAGCAGCGAACGGGGCTATGGCTACACCTTC.

The J gene is TRBJ2-1, the V gene TRBV4-1; the D is unclear. V was pared by 3 bases and J by 9 bases, with 15 bases between. The germline V gene has CDR1 MGHRA and CDR2 YSYEKL. This CDR3 is built from 14 residues. The CDR3 here is CASSQEFREIEQFF. The CDR3 nucleotides read TGCGCCAGCAGCCAGGAGTTTCGAGAAATTGAGCAGTTCTTC.